This TCR beta chain was recovered during a study of vaccination and CD4 T cells after COVID-19. Cultured CD4+ T cell DNA was sequenced using the Oncomine TCR Beta short-read assay. TCRdb passed the PCR reads through MiXCR, listing each CDR3 protein once. In the table there are about 9,900 distinct CDR3 sequences, about half of which are singletons. Per the germline V gene, CDR1 is MNHNS and CDR2 is SASEGT. CDR3 length: 15 residues. Deletions cut 5 bases from V and 6 bases from J, with 17 bases between. In regard to this clonotype: As yet, its antigen is unknown.

As for treatment: approximately nine-day PBMC culture with coronavirus spike peptide pools or control peptides (ViraFEST assay). This receptor was identified in a human donor who had recovered from COVID-19. Sequenced material: CD4+ T cells from blood, cultured in vitro. The chain carries TRBV6-1 and TRBJ1-5; unclear D gene. The DNA of the CDR3 is TGTGCCAGCAGTACCCGTGGGGTTAGAGGTCAGCCCCAGCATTTT. Protein: CASSTRGVRGQPQHF.